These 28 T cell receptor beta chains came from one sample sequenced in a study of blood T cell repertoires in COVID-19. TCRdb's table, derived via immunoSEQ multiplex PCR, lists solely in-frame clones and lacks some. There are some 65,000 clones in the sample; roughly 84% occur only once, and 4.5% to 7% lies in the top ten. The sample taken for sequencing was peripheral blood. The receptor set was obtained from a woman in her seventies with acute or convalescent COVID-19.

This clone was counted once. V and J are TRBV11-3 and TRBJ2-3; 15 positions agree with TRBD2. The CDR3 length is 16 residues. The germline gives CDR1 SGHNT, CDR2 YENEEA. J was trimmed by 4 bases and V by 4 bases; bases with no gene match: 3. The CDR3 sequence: CASSSGLAGGADTQYF. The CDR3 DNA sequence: TGTGCCAGCAGCTCGGGACTAGCGGGGGGAGCAGATACGCAGTATTTT.

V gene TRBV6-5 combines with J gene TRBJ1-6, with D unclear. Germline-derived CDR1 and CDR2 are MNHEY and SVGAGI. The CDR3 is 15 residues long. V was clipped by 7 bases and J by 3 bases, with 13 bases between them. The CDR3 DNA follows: TGTGCCAGCACCGATAGCTCCCTCTATAATTCACCCCTCCACTTT. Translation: CASTDSSLYNSPLHF.

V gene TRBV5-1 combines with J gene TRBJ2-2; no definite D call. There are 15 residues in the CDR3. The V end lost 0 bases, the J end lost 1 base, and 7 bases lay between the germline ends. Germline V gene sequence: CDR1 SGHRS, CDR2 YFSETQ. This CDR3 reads CASSLEPGNTGELFF. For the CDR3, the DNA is TGCGCCAGCAGCTTGGAACCCGGGAACACCGGGGAGCTGTTTTTT.

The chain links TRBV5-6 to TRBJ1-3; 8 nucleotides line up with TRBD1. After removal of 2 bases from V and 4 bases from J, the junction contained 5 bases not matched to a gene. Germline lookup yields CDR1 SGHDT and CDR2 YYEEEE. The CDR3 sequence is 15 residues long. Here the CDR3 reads CASSFFQGAGNTIYF. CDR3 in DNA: TGTGCCAGCAGCTTTTTCCAGGGGGCGGGAAACACCATATATTTT.

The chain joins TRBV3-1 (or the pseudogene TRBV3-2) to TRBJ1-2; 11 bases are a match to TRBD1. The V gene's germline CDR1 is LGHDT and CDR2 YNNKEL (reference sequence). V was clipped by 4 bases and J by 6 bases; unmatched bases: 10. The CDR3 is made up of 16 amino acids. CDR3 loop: CASSRGYRDRGNGYTF. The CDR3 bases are TGTGCCAGCAGCCGGGGTTACCGGGACAGGGGGAATGGCTACACCTTC.

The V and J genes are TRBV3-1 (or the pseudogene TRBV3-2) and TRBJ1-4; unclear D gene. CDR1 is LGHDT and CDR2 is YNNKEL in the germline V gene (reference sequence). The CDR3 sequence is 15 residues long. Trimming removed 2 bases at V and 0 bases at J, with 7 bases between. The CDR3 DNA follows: TGTGCCAGCAGCCAAAGGCAGGCAACTAATGAAAAACTGTTTTTT. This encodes CASSQRQATNEKLFF.

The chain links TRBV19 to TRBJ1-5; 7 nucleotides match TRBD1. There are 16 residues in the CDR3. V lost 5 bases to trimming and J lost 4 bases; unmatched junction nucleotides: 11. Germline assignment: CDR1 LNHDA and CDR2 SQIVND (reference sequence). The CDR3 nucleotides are TGTGCCAGTAGTCTCGGAACGGGGACAGCAAATCAGCCCCAGCATTTT. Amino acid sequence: CASSLGTGTANQPQHF.

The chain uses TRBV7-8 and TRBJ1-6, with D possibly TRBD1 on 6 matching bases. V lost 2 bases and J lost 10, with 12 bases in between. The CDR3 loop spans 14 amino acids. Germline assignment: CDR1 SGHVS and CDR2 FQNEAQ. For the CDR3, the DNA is TGTGCCAGCAGCTTACACAGGGTGAGCTCACCCCTCCACTTT. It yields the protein CASSLHRVSSPLHF.

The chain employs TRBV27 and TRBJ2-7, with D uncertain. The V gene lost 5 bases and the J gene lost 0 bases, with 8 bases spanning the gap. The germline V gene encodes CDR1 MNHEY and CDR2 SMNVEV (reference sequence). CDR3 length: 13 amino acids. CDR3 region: CASSPDNSYEQYF. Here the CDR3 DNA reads TGTGCCAGCAGTCCCGACAACTCCTACGAGCAGTACTTC.

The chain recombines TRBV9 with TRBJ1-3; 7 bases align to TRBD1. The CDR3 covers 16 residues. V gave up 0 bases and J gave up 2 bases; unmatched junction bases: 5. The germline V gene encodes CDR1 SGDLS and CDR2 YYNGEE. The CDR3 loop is CASSVGVGGTGNTIYF. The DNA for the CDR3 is TGTGCCAGCAGCGTAGGGGTAGGGGGCACTGGAAACACCATATATTTT.

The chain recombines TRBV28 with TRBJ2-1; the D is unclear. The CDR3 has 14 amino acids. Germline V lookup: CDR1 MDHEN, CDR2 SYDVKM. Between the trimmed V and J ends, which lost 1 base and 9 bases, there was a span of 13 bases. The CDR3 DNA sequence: TGTGCCAGCAGTTTATCACGAGCGCTCCGTGAGCAGTTCTTC. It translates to CASSLSRALREQFF.

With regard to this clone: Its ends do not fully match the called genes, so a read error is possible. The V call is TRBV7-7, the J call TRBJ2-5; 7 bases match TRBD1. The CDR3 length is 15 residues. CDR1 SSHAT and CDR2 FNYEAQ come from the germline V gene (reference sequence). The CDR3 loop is CASSREGQPGETQYF. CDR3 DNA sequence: TGTGCTAGCAGCCGCGAGGGACAGCCCGGCGAGACCCAGTACTTC.

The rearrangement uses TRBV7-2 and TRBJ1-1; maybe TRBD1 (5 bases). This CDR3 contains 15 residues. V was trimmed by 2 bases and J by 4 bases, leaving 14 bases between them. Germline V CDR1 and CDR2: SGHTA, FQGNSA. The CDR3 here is CASSLLTGPATEAFF. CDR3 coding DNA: TGTGCCAGCAGCTTATTAACAGGCCCAGCCACTGAAGCTTTCTTT.

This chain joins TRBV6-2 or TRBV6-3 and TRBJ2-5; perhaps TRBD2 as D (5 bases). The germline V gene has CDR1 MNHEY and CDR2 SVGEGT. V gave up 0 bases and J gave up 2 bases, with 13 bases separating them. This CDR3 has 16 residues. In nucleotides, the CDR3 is TGTGCCAGCAGTTACTCGAGACCGGGGTCGCAAGAGACCCAGTACTTC. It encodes CASSYSRPGSQETQYF.

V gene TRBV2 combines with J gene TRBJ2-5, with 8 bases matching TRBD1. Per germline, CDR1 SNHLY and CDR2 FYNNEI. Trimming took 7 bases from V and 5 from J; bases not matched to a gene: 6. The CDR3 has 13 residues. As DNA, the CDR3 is TGTGCCAGCACCCGGACAGGGCACGAGACCCAGTACTTC. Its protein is CASTRTGHETQYF.

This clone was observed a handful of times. The CDR3 here is CASTDWSRPNSPLHF. The CDR3, as DNA: TGTGCCAGTACCGATTGGTCCAGGCCTAATTCACCCCTCCACTTT. The J gene is TRBJ1-6, the V gene TRBV19; D call uncertain. V dropped 7 bases and J dropped 6 bases, with 16 bases sitting between them. CDR1 LNHDA and CDR2 SQIVND come from the germline V gene (reference sequence). The CDR3 is made up of 15 amino acids.

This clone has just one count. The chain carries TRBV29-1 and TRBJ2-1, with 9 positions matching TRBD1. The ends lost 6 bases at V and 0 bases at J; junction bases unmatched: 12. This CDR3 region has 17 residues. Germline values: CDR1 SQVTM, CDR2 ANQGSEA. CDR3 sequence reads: CSVLGDRDVSSYNEQFF. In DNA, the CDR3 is TGCAGCGTCCTGGGGGACAGGGACGTTAGCTCCTACAATGAGCAGTTCTTC.

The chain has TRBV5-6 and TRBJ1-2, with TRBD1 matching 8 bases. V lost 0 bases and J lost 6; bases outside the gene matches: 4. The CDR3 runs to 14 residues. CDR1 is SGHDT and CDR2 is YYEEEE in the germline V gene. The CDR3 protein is CASSLGPGGDGYTF. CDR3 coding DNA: TGTGCCAGCAGCTTGGGCCCAGGGGGCGATGGCTACACCTTC.

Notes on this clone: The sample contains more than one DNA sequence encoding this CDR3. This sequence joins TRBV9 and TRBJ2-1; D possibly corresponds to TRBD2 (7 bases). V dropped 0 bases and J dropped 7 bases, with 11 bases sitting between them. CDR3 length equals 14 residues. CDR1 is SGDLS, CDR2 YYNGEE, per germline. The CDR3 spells CASSVGGGANEQFF. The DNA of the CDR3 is TGTGCCAGCAGCGTAGGCGGGGGCGCGAATGAGCAGTTCTTC.

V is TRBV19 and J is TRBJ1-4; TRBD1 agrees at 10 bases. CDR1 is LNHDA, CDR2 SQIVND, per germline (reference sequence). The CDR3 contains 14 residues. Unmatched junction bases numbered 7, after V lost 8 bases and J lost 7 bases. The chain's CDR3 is CASLQTGGVEKLFF. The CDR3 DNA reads TGTGCCAGTCTCCAGACAGGGGGCGTTGAAAAACTGTTTTTT.

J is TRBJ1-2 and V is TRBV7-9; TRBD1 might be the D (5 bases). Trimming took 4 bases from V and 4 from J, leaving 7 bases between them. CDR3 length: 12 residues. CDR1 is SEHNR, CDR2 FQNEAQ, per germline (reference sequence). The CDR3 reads CASSSGAYGYTF. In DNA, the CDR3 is TGTGCCAGCAGCTCTGGGGCCTATGGCTACACCTTC.

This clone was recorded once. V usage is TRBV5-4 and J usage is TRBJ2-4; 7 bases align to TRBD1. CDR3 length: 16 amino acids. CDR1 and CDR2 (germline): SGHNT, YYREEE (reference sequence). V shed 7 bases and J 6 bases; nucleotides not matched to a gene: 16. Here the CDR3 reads CASGQADTGHGNIQYF. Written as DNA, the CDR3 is TGTGCCAGCGGACAGGCAGATACGGGACATGGAAACATTCAGTACTTC.

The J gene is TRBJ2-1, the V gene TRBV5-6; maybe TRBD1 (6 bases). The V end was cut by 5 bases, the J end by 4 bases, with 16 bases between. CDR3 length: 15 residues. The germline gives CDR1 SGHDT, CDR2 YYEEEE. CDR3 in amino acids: CASRPSGTTYNEQFF. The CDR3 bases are TGTGCCAGCAGGCCCTCGGGGACAACGTACAATGAGCAGTTCTTC.

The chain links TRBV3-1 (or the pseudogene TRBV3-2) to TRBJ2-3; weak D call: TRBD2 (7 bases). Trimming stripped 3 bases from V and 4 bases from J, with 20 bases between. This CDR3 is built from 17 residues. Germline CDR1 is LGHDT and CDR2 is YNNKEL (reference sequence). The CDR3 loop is CASSQRERGGGADTQYF. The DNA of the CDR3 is TGTGCCAGCAGCCAGCGGGAAAGGGGGGGTGGCGCAGATACGCAGTATTTT.

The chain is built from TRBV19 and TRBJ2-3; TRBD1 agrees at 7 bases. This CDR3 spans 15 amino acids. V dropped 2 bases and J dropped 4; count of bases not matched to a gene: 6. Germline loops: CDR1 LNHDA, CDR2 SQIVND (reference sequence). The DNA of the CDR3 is TGTGCCAGTAGTATAACAGGGGCGAGGTCAGATACGCAGTATTTT. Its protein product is CASSITGARSDTQYF.

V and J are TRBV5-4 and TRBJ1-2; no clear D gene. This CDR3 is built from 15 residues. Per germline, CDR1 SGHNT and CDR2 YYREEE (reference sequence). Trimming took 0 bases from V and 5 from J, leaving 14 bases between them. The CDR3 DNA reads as TGTGCCAGCAGCTTGGGGCAAGGACTCATTTATGGCTACACCTTC. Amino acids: CASSLGQGLIYGYTF.

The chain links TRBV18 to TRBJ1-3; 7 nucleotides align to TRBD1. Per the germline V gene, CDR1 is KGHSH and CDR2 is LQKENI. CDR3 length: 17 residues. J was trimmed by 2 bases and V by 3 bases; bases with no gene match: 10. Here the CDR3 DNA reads TGTGCCAGCTCACCTATCCGACAGGGCGTGACTGGAAACACCATATATTTT. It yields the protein CASSPIRQGVTGNTIYF.

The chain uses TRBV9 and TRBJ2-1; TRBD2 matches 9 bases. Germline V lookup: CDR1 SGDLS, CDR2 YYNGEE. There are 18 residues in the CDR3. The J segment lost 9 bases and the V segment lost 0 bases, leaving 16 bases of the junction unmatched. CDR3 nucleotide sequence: TGTGCCAGCAGCGTAGAGTTGGGCGCGGGGGGGCCGTTGGGTGAGCAGTTCTTC. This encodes CASSVELGAGGPLGEQFF.